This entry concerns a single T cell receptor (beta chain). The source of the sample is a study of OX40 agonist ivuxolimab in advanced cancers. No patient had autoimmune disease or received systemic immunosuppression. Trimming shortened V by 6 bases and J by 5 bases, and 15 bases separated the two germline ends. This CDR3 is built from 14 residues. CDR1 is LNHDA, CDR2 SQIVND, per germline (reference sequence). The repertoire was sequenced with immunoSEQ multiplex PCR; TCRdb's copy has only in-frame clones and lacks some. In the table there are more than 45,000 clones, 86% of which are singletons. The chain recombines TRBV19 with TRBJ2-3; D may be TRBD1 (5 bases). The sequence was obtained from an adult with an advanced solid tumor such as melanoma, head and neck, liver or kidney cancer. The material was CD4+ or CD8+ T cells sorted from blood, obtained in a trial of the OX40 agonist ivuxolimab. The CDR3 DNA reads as TGTGCCAGTAGCTGGGGCTCTGCGGAAGATACGCAGTATTTT. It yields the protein CASSWGSAEDTQYF.